What follows is one T cell receptor beta chain and its context. Its antigen is still unknown. Added by template switching were UMIs that each held a 6-nucleotide sample barcode. TCRdb reprocessed the 5' RACE reads; each CDR3 protein has one entry and no DNA is given. The table gives about 300,000 distinct CDR3 sequences; the top ten clones make up about 5% of it. T cells were not sorted, and total RNA was isolated straight from whole blood. The source of the sample is a study of monozygotic twins with inflammatory bowel disease. Study-level points and caveats: Diversity of TCRbeta measured by inverse Simpson was lower in IBD patients than in healthy co-twins. Other individuals had fewer clonotypes in common with IBD patients than with healthy twins, especially with disease activity.

The sample was blood. This clonotype originated in a human donor with ulcerative colitis or Crohn's disease, or a healthy co-twin of an affected twin (not recorded which).

CDR3 sequence: CASSQRQTGGGRNTIYF. The rearrangement links TRBV3-1 to TRBJ1-3. Germline V gives CDR1 LGHDT, CDR2 YNNKEL (reference sequence). The CDR3 is made up of 17 amino acids. Drawing the rest from reference TRBV3-1 and TRBJ1-3, the complete variable domain is DTAVSQTPKYLVTQMGNDKSIKCEQNLGHDTMYWYKQDSKKFLKIMFSYNNKELIINETVPNRFSPKSPDKAHLNLHINSLELGDSAVYFCASSQRQTGGGRNTIYFGEGSWLTVV.